This TCR beta chain emerged from a study of Graves' ophthalmopathy and Graves' hyperthyroidism. Findings of the study overall: Also, most clonotypes expanded in the thyroid above 0.001 frequency appeared in blood. Ophthalmopathy progression predictions by the model showed around 72% specificity and 70.59% sensitivity.

Exclusion applied to patients with other autoimmune diseases, uncontrolled infections, pregnancy or lactation. CDR3 size: 14 residues. In germline, CDR1 is SGHRS, CDR2 YFSETQ. V lost 4 bases and J lost 6, with 13 bases in between. This clonotype was seen more than once but under ten times. Antigen unknown. Amplification of the TCR beta CDR3 regions used RNA transcripts (as template). Second-round multiplex PCR came after first-round RT-PCR with HTBI primers. TCRdb processed the multiplex PCR reads anew with MiXCR; each CDR3 protein has one entry. The sample lists 600,000 to 650,000 distinct CDR3 sequences; approximately 21% were seen once.

The chain combines TRBV5-1 with TRBJ2-2, with D unclear. This sequence originates from a woman younger than 35 with stable Graves' hyperthyroidism. Some clones in this sample may be carry-over from other donors' samples. Source material: peripheral blood. The DNA for the CDR3 is TGCGCCAGCAGCAGTATAAGGACCCCCGGGGAGCTGTTTTTT. It codes for CASSSIRTPGELFF.